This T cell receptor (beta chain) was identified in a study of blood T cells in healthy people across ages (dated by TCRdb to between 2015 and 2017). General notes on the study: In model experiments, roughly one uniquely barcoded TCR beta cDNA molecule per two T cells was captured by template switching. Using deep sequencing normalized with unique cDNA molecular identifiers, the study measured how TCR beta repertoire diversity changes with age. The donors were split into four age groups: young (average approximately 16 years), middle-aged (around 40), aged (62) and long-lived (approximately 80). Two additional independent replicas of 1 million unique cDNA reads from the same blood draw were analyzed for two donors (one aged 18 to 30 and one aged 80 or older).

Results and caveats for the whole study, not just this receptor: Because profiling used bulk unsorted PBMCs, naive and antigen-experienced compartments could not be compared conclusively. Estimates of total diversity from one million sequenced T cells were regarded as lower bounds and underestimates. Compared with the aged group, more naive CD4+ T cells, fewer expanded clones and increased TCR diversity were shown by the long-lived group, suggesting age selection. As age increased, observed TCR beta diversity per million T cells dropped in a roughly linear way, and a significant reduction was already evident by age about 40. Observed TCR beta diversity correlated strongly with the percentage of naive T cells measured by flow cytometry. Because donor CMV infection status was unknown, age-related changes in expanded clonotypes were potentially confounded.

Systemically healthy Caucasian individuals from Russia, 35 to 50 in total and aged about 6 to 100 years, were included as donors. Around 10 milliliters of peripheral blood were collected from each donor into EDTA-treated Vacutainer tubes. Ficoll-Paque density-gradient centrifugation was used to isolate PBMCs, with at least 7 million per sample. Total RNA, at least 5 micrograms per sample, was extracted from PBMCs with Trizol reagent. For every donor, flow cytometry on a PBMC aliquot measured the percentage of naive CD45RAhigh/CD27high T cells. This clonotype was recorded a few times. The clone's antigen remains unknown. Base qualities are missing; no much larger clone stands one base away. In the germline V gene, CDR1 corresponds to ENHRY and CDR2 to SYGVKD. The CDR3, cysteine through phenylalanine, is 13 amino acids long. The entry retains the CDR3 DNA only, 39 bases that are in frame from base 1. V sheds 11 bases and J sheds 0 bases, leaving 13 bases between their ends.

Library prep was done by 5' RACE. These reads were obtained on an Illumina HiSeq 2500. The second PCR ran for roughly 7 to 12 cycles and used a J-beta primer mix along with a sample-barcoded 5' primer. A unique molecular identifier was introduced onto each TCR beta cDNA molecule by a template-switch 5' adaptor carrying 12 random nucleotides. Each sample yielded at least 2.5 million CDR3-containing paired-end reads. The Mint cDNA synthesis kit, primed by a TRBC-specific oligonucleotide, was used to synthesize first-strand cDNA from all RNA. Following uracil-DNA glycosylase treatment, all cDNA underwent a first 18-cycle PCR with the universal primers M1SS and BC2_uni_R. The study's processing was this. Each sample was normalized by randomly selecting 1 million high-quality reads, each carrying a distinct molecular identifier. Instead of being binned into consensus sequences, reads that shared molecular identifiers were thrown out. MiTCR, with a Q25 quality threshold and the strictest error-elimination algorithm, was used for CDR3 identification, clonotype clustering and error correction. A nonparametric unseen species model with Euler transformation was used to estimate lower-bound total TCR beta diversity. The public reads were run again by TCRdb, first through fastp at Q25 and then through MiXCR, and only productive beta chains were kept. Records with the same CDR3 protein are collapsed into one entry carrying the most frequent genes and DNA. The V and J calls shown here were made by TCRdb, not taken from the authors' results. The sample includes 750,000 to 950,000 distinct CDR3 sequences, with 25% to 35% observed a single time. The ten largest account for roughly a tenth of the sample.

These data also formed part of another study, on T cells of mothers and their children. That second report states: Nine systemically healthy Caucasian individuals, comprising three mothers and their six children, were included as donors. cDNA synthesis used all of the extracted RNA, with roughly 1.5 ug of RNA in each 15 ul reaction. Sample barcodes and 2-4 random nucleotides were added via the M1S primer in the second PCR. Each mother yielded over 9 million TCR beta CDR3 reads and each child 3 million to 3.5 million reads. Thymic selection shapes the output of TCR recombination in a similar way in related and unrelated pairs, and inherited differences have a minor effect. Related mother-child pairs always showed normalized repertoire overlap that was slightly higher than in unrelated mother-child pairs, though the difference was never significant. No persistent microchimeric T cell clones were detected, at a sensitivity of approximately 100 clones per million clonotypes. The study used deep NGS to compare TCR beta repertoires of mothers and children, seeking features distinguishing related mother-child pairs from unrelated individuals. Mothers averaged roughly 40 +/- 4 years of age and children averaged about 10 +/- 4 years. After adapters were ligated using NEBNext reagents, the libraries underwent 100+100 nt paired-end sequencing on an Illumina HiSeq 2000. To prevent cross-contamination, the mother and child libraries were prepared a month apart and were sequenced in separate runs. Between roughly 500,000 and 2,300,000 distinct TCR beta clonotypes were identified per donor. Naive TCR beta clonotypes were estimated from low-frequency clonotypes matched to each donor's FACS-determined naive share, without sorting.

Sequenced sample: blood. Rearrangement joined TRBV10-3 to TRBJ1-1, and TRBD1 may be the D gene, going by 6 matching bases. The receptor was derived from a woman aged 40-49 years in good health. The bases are TGTGCCTCGACAGGAGACATGAACACTGAAGCTTTCTTT. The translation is CASTGDMNTEAFF.